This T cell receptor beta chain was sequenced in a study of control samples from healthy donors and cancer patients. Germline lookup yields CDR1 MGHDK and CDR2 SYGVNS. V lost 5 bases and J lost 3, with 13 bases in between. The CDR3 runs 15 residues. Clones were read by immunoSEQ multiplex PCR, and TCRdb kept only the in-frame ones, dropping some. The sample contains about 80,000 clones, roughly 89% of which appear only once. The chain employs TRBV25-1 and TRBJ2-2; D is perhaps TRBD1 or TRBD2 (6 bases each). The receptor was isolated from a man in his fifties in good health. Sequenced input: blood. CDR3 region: CASSPPGADTGELFF. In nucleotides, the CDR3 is TGTGCCAGCAGTCCTCCGGGGGCCGACACCGGGGAGCTGTTTTTT.